This TCR beta chain came from a study of blood T cell repertoires in COVID-19. On the study more broadly: Both acute and convalescent COVID-19 samples were obtained from the United States, Italy and Spain. T cells, B-cell-depleted T cells, or PBMCs provided the cDNA or gDNA that served as material.

CDR3 length: 15 amino acids. CDR1 MDHEN and CDR2 SYDVKM come from the germline V gene. V was clipped by 9 bases and J by 3 bases, with 20 bases between them. In the original analysis: Reference gene primers were amplified, and this amplification served to estimate nucleated cell counts. Generated by immunoSEQ multiplex PCR, the TCRdb table keeps only in-frame clones and is missing some. That table is the source of V, J and clone size, and D and trimming were worked out from the DNA. Among 250,000 to 350,000 clones listed, about 82% were seen once. The chain is built from TRBV28 and TRBJ1-2; D remains ambiguous. The source is a woman in her forties or fifties with acute or convalescent COVID-19. The sequenced sample consisted of peripheral blood. CDR3 nucleotide sequence: TGTGCCAGACCCCCCAACCGGGAACATGACTATGGCTACACCTTC. It specifies CARPPNREHDYGYTF.